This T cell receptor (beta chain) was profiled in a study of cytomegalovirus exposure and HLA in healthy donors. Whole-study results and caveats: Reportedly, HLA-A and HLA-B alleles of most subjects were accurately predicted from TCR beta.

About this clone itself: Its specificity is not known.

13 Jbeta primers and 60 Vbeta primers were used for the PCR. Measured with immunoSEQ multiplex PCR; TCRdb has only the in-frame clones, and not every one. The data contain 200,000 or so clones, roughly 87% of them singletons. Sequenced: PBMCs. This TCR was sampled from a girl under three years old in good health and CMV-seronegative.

The CDR3 coding sequence is TGTGCCAGCAGCCGGGAGGACTACGAGCAGTACTTC. It is translated as CASSREDYEQYF. The chain links TRBV7-9 to TRBJ2-7, with TRBD2 matching over 7 bases. This CDR3 contains 12 residues. With V trimmed by 5 bases and J by 3 bases, 1 base remained unmatched. The germline V gene has CDR1 SEHNR and CDR2 FQNEAQ (reference sequence).